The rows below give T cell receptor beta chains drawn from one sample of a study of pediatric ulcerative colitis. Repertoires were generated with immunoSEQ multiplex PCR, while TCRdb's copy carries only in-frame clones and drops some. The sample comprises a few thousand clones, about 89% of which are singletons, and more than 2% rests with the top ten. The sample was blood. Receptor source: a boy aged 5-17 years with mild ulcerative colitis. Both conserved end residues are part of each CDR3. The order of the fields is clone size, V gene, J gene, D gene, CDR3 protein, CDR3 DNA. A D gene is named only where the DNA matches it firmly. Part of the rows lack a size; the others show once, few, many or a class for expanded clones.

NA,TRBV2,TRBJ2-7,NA,CACRDLTYEQYF,TGTGCCTGTCGGGACCTAACCTACGAGCAGTACTTC
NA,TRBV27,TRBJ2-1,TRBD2,CASSLASGSGYEQFF,TGTGCCAGCAGTTTAGCTAGCGGGAGTGGTTATGAGCAGTTCTTC
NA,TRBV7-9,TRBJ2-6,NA,CASSPFGTGGANVLTF,TGTGCCAGCAGCCCCTTCGGGACGGGTGGGGCCAACGTCCTGACTTTC
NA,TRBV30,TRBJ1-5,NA,CAWGVSEQLNQPQHF,TGTGCCTGGGGTGTAAGCGAACAGCTCAATCAGCCCCAGCATTTT
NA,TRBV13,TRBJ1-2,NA,CASSLGLQGQGYTF,TGTGCCAGCAGCTTAGGCCTGCAGGGCCAGGGCTACACCTTC
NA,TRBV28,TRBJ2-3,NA,CASKTSSLARPDTQYF,TGTGCCAGCAAGACGTCCAGTCTAGCGAGACCAGATACGCAGTATTTT
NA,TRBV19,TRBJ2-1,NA,CASSITLAPYNEQFF,TGTGCCAGTAGTATAACACTAGCACCTTACAATGAGCAGTTCTTC
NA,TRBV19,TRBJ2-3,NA,CASSPPRSRTDTQYF,TGTGCCAGTAGTCCCCCTCGGTCCCGCACAGATACGCAGTATTTT
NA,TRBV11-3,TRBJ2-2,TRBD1,CASSFRDREWTGELFF,TGTGCCAGCAGCTTTAGGGACAGGGAATGGACCGGGGAGCTGTTTTTT
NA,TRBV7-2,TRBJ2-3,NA,CASSSPPLGHTQYF,TGTGCCAGCAGCTCACCACCACTGGGGCATACGCAGTATTTT
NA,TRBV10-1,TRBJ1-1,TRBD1,CASSGGTGPMNTEAFF,TGCGCCAGCAGTGGGGGGACAGGCCCCATGAACACTGAAGCTTTCTTT
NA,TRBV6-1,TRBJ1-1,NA,CASSVRATNTEAFF,TGTGCCAGCAGTGTCAGGGCGACGAACACTGAAGCTTTCTTT
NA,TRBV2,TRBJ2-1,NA,CASSERSGNEQFF,TGTGCCAGCAGTGAAAGGAGTGGTAATGAGCAGTTCTTC
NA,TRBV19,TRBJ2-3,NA,CASRLAGTDTQYF,TGTGCCAGCCGATTAGCGGGCACAGATACGCAGTATTTT
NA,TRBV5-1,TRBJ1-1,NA,CASSLAAASGTEAFF,TGCGCCAGCAGCTTGGCAGCCGCCTCGGGGACTGAAGCTTTCTTT
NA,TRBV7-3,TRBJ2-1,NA,CASSKNGGEQFF,TGTGCCAGCAGCAAAAATGGGGGGGAGCAGTTCTTC
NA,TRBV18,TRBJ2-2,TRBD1,CASSTSPGTGLGELFF,TGTGCCAGCTCAACTAGTCCCGGGACAGGGCTCGGGGAGCTGTTTTTT
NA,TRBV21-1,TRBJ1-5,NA,CASSTFGRWGEEQPQHF,TGTGCCAGCAGCACTTTTGGGAGGTGGGGGGAGGAACAGCCCCAGCATTTT
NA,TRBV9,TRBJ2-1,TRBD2,CASSPHPGLAASYNEQFF,TGTGCCAGCAGCCCCCACCCCGGACTAGCCGCTTCCTACAATGAGCAGTTCTTC
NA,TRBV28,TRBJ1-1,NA,CASRVAENTEAFF,TGTGCCAGCAGAGTAGCAGAGAACACTGAAGCTTTCTTT
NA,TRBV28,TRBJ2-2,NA,CASSLYFGAPTGELFF,TGTGCCAGCAGTTTATATTTCGGGGCCCCCACCGGGGAGCTGTTTTTT
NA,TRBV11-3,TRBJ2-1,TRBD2,CASSPTSGRASNEQFF,TGTGCCAGCAGCCCTACTAGCGGGAGGGCCTCCAATGAGCAGTTCTTC
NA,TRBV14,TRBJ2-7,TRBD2,CASSQDPASGILSFYEQYF,TGTGCCAGTAGCCAGGACCCGGCTAGCGGTATCTTATCCTTCTACGAGCAGTACTTC
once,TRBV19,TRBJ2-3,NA,CASSIGGYGTDTQYF,TGTGCCAGTAGTATCGGGGGTTATGGCACAGATACGCAGTATTTT
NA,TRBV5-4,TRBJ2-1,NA,CASSPVGFFDNEQFF,TGTGCCAGCAGCCCCGTGGGGTTTTTCGACAATGAGCAGTTCTTC
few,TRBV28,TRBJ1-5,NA,CASTSNSNQPQHF,TGTGCCAGCACTTCGAATAGCAATCAGCCCCAGCATTTT
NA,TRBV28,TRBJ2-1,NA,CASSLSASLWRGYNEQFF,TGTGCCAGCAGTTTATCTGCCTCTTTGTGGCGTGGGTACAATGAGCAGTTCTTC
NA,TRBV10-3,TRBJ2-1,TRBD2,CAISPVSGRNNEQFF,TGTGCCATCAGTCCTGTGAGCGGGAGAAACAATGAGCAGTTCTTC
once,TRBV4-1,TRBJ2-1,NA,CASSGRERLESSYNEQFF,TGCGCCAGCAGCGGAAGGGAGAGGCTTGAGAGCTCCTACAATGAGCAGTTCTTC
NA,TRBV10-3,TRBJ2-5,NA,CAISDGQETQYF,TGTGCCATCAGTGACGGACAAGAGACCCAGTACTTC
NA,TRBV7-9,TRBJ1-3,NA,CASSLSVGSGNTIYF,TGTGCCAGCAGCCTCAGCGTTGGCTCTGGAAACACCATATATTTT
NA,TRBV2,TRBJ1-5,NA,CASSEQFSNQPQHF,TGTGCCAGCAGTGAACAGTTTAGCAATCAGCCCCAGCATTTT
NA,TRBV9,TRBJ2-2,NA,CASSVQGYGELFF,TGTGCCAGCAGCGTACAGGGGTACGGGGAGCTGTTTTTT
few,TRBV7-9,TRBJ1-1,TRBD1,CASSGDRVNTEAFF,TGTGCCAGCAGCGGAGACAGGGTGAACACTGAAGCTTTCTTT
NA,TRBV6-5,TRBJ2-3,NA,CASSPEPSTDTQYF,TGTGCCAGCAGCCCCGAGCCGTCCACAGATACGCAGTATTTT
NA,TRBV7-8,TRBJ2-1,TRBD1,CASSFSDRAEQFF,TGTGCCAGCAGCTTTTCCGACAGGGCGGAGCAGTTCTTC
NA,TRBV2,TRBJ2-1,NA,CASSEKESSSYNEQFF,TGTGCCAGCAGTGAAAAGGAGTCTAGCTCCTACAATGAGCAGTTCTTC
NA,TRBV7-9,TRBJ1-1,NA,CASSLGGVWNTEAFF,TGTGCCAGCAGTCTCGGGGGCGTGTGGAACACTGAAGCTTTCTTT
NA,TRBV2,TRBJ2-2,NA,CASRQGQNTGELFF,TGTGCCAGCAGACAGGGTCAGAACACCGGGGAGCTGTTTTTT
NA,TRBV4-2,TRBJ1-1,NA,CASSQDERGGNTEAFF,TGTGCCAGCAGCCAAGATGAGAGGGGCGGGAACACTGAAGCTTTCTTT
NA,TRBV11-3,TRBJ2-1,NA,CASSLEGPPHNEQFF,TGTGCCAGCAGCTTAGAAGGGCCCCCACACAATGAGCAGTTCTTC
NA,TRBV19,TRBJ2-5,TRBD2,CASRLAGFQETQYF,TGTGCCAGCCGACTAGCGGGATTTCAAGAGACCCAGTACTTC
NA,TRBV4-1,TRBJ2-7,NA,CASSQDLTASPYEQYF,TGCGCCAGCAGCCAAGATCTAACGGCATCTCCCTACGAGCAGTACTTC
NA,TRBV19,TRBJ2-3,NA,CASSGGEVTDTQYF,TGTGCCAGTAGTGGAGGGGAAGTTACAGATACGCAGTATTTT
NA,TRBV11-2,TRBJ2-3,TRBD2,CASSYRTSFFADTQYF,TGTGCCAGCAGCTACCGGACTAGCTTCTTCGCAGATACGCAGTATTTT
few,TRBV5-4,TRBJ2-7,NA,CASSPTGSYEQYF,TGTGCCAGCAGTCCTACAGGGTCCTACGAGCAGTACTTC
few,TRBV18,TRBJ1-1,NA,CASSPQGLNTEAFF,TGTGCCAGCTCACCACAGGGACTGAACACTGAAGCTTTCTTT
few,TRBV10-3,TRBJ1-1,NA,CAALAGPTEAFF,TGTGCCGCTTTAGCGGGCCCCACTGAAGCTTTCTTT
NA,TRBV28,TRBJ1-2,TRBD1,CASSLVGQGGYGYTF,TGTGCCAGCAGTTTGGTTGGACAGGGGGGGTATGGCTACACCTTC
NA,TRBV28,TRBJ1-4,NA,CASSPRVGLEKLFF,TGTGCCAGCAGTCCCAGGGTCGGTCTAGAAAAACTGTTTTTT
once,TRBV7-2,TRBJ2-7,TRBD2,CASSSQPGLVKYF,TGTGCCAGCAGCTCCCAACCGGGACTAGTTAAGTACTTC